Shown below are 22 T cell receptor beta chains from a single sample sequenced in a study of T cells in Graves' hyperthyroidism and ophthalmopathy. The investigators amplified TCR beta CDR3 regions from RNA transcripts. TCR CDR3 underwent first-round RT-PCR with the HTBI primer set. MiXCR, run by TCRdb on the multiplex PCR reads, gives a single entry per CDR3 protein. The profile shows fewer than 600,000 distinct CDR3 sequences, 14% of them singletons. Sequenced sample: blood. The receptors shown here come from a woman aged 35 to 49 with Graves' hyperthyroidism.

Concerning this clonotype: A read error may account for a junction end that differs from germline. This chain links TRBV27 with TRBJ2-1; 8 bases fit TRBD1. The V gene's germline CDR1 is MNHEY and CDR2 SMNVEV (reference sequence). The CDR3 is 16 amino acids. The CDR3 reads CAGSFWTGKSYNEQFF. Written as DNA, the CDR3 is TGTGCCGGCAGTTTTTGGACAGGGAAAAGTTACAATGAGCAGTTCTTC.

The table lists this clonotype with many counts. The DNA of the CDR3 is TGTGCCAGCAGCTTATCGGACCCCGCGCCTTACAATGAGCAGTTCTTC. This sequence encodes CASSLSDPAPYNEQFF. The chain carries TRBV7-8 and TRBJ2-1; D unresolved. V lost 2 bases and J lost 4, with 15 bases in between. There are 16 residues in the CDR3. Germline assignment: CDR1 SGHVS and CDR2 FQNEAQ.

This clonotype occurred many times. The rearrangement joins TRBV7-9 to TRBJ2-5; the match to TRBD2 covers 10 bases. V shed 5 bases and J 1 base; nucleotides not matched to a gene: 4. This CDR3 is built from 15 residues. Germline CDR1 is SEHNR and CDR2 is FQNEAQ (reference sequence). The CDR3 DNA reads TGTGCCAGCAGCACACTAGCGGGGACCCAAGAGACCCAGTACTTC. Translation gives CASSTLAGTQETQYF. Drawing the rest from reference TRBV7-9 and TRBJ2-5, the complete variable domain is DTGVSQNPRHKITKRGQNVTFRCDPISEHNRLYWYRQTLGQGPEFLTYFQNEAQLEKSRLLSDRFSAERPKGSFSTLEIQRTEQGDSAMYLCASSTLAGTQETQYFGPGTRLLVL.

There are many counts of this clonotype. The chain combines TRBV6-1 with TRBJ2-1, with 7 bases matching TRBD2. Germline V gives CDR1 MNHNS, CDR2 SASEGT. The CDR3 covers 14 residues. The CDR3 region has the DNA TGTGCAAGTACGGGCGGGAGCTCCTACAATGAGCAGTTCTTC. This sequence encodes CASTGGSSYNEQFF.

This chain links TRBV6-1 with TRBJ2-1, with D perhaps matching TRBD1 (6 bases). V lost 3 bases, J lost 0 bases, and 12 bases lay in between. This CDR3 has 16 residues. Germline-derived CDR1 and CDR2 are MNHNS and SASEGT. In DNA form, the CDR3 reads TGTGCCAGCAGTGAGGTAGGGGGTATCTCCTACAATGAGCAGTTCTTC. The encoded protein is CASSEVGGISYNEQFF.

This clonotype was counted between two and nine times. V usage is TRBV11-3 and J usage is TRBJ2-2; D is ambiguous. Trimming cost V 2 bases and J 5 bases, with 6 bases left between them. Germline V gene sequence: CDR1 SGHNT, CDR2 YENEEA. This CDR3 is 13 amino acids long. The CDR3 nucleotides are TGTGCCAGCAGCTTATCTGTGACCGGGGAGCTGTTTTTT. Protein product: CASSLSVTGELFF.

A remark on this clonotype: A read error is possible here, since a much larger clone lies one base away. The V call is TRBV7-3, the J call TRBJ1-4; the D is unclear. The CDR3 totals 18 residues. The V end lost 5 bases, the J end lost 0 bases, and 19 bases lay between the germline ends. The germline V gene has CDR1 SGHTA and CDR2 FQGTGA. In DNA, the CDR3 is TGTGCCAGCAGCCCCGACGGAAATCCGTCTGCAACTAATGAAAAACTGTTTTTT. This encodes CASSPDGNPSATNEKLFF. Supplemented by reference TRBV7-3 and TRBJ1-4, the full variable domain reads GAGVSQTPSNKVTEKGKYVELRCDPISGHTALYWYRQSLGQGPEFLIYFQGTGAADDSGLPNDRFFAVRPEGSVSTLKIQRTERGDSAVYLCASSPDGNPSATNEKLFFGSGTQLSVL.

This clonotype was observed at least ten times. This chain links TRBV18 with TRBJ2-1, with TRBD1 matching over 7 bases. The V segment lost 2 bases and the J segment 0 bases; nucleotides outside the gene matches: 7. Germline values: CDR1 KGHSH, CDR2 LQKENI. This CDR3 region has 17 residues. DNA of the CDR3: TGTGCCAGCTCACCAGCCATACGGGACAGCTCCTACAATGAGCAGTTCTTC. The encoded protein is CASSPAIRDSSYNEQFF.

In its sample, this clonotype was seen many times. V usage is TRBV2 and J usage is TRBJ2-3; D unresolved. The length of the CDR3 is 15 residues. Germline V lookup: CDR1 SNHLY, CDR2 FYNNEI. Trimming left V 8 bases short and J 2 bases short, with 17 bases between. The CDR3 sequence: CASSRWGADTDTQYF. The CDR3 DNA reads as TGTGCCAGCTCCCGGTGGGGTGCGGACACAGATACGCAGTATTTT.

This clonotype has more than one count but fewer than ten. V is TRBV10-2 and J is TRBJ2-1; 9 bases map to TRBD2. The CDR3 covers 13 residues. Trimming took 2 bases from V and 10 from J; bases not matched to a gene: 3. Germline V lookup: CDR1 WSHSY, CDR2 SAAADI. This CDR3 is CASSERLAGEQFF. The CDR3 DNA reads TGCGCCAGCAGTGAGAGGCTAGCGGGAGAGCAGTTCTTC.

This clonotype was seen repeatedly, ten times or more. The genes are TRBV3-1 and TRBJ2-1; 8 nucleotides agree with TRBD2. Germline V gene data show CDR1 as LGHDT and CDR2 as YNNKEL (reference sequence). The length of the CDR3 is 15 residues. V trimming: 0 bases; J trimming: 12 bases; junction bases outside the gene matches: 10. The CDR3 bases are TGTGCCAGCAGCCAAGATCTGGCGGGAGGCCGTGGGCAGTTCTTC. It encodes CASSQDLAGGRGQFF.

In its sample, this clonotype was seen a few times. DNA for the CDR3: TGTGCCAGCAGTGTGGGACAGGAGCGTGGCAATCAGCCCCAGCATTTT. It specifies CASSVGQERGNQPQHF. The V gene is TRBV6-1, the J gene TRBJ1-5; 8 bases are a match to TRBD1. The length of the CDR3 is 16 residues. Germline CDR1 is MNHNS and CDR2 is SASEGT. V was clipped by 4 bases and J by 2 bases; unmatched bases: 7.

With respect to this clonotype: The junction does not match germline at one end; this may be a read error. This sequence joins TRBV28 and TRBJ2-5; no reliable D call. Germline CDR1 and CDR2: MDHEN and SYDVKM. The CDR3 loop spans 14 amino acids. CDR3 sequence reads: CATSPSRFQETQYF. The DNA for the CDR3 is TGTGCCACCAGTCCTTCTCGTTTCCAAGAGACCCAGTACTTC.

This clonotype showed up many times. V and J are TRBV5-5 and TRBJ2-7; no clear D. Trimming took off 4 bases at V and 1 base at J, with 12 bases between the two ends. Germline CDR1 SGHKS, CDR2 YYEKEE (reference sequence). There are 14 residues in the CDR3. CDR3 protein: CASSKTQLSYEQYF. The CDR3 DNA reads as TGTGCCAGCAGCAAAACTCAGTTATCCTACGAGCAGTACTTC.

This clonotype was observed at least ten times. V gene TRBV20-1 combines with J gene TRBJ2-1; possible D gene TRBD2, 6 bases. The CDR3 loop spans 14 amino acids. Trimming pared 3 bases from V and 5 bases from J, leaving 14 bases between. Germline V gene lookup returns CDR1 DFQATT and CDR2 SNEGSKA (reference sequence). The CDR3 protein is CSASLGEANNEQFF. CDR3 DNA: TGCAGTGCTAGTTTGGGGGAGGCAAACAATGAGCAGTTCTTC.

In its sample, this clonotype was seen a few times. The chain recombines TRBV20-1 with TRBJ2-3; D is unresolved. The germline V gene has CDR1 DFQATT and CDR2 SNEGSKA (reference sequence). This CDR3 is 13 amino acids long. Trimming stripped 7 bases from V and 1 base from J, with 12 bases between. The CDR3 protein is CSVTDGRTDTQYF. The CDR3 coding sequence is TGCAGTGTCACCGACGGACGCACAGATACGCAGTATTTT.

Concerning this clonotype itself: A much larger clonotype is one base distant, so this may be a read error. The chain joins TRBV6-1 to TRBJ2-5; the D is unclear. Trimming took 5 bases from V and 5 from J, leaving 12 bases between them. Germline assignment: CDR1 MNHNS and CDR2 SASEGT. This CDR3 is 13 amino acids long. Written as DNA, the CDR3 is TGTGCCAGCAGTAGACTTTCCGGGGAGACCCAGTACTTC. Protein sequence: CASSRLSGETQYF.

This clonotype was seen many times. V usage is TRBV3-1 and J usage is TRBJ1-1; D is unclear. The germline CDR1 and CDR2 sequences are LGHDT and YNNKEL (reference sequence). V lost 0 bases and J 1 base, leaving 9 bases between the germline ends. The CDR3 extends over 15 amino acids. CDR3 nucleotides: TGTGCCAGCAGCCAAGACGCGGTTACGAACACTGAAGCTTTCTTT. It yields the protein CASSQDAVTNTEAFF.

At least ten counts were recorded for this clonotype. The V and J genes are TRBV30 and TRBJ2-3; no reliable D call. CDR3 length: 12 residues. The V end was cut by 2 bases, the J end by 1 base, with 4 bases between. Germline CDR1 and CDR2: GTSNPN and SVGIG (reference sequence). In nucleotides, the CDR3 is TGTGCCTGGAGTAGGGGCACAGATACGCAGTATTTT. Amino acids: CAWSRGTDTQYF.

In this sample, this clonotype turned up many times. V and J are TRBV28 and TRBJ2-4; D is perhaps TRBD2 (6 bases). The CDR3 contains 16 residues. The germline gives CDR1 MDHEN, CDR2 SYDVKM. V was clipped by 3 bases and J by 1 base, with 13 bases between them. The DNA for the CDR3 is TGTGCCAGCAGTTTGCTCATCGGGGGTGCCAAAAACATTCAGTACTTC. Its protein product is CASSLLIGGAKNIQYF.

In this sample, this clonotype turned up many times. The chain has TRBV7-2 and TRBJ2-3, with TRBD2 matching 12 bases. From germline, CDR1 is SGHTA and CDR2 FQGNSA. J lost 2 bases, V lost 5 bases, and 11 bases had no gene match. CDR3 size: 18 residues. The CDR3 protein is CASSRGLAGLVFTDTQYF. CDR3 DNA sequence: TGTGCCAGCAGCCGCGGACTAGCGGGATTGGTGTTCACAGATACGCAGTATTTT. The complete variable domain, with remaining parts taken from reference TRBV7-2 and TRBJ2-3, reads GAGVSQSPSNKVTEKGKDVELRCDPISGHTALYWYRQSLGQGLEFLIYFQGNSAPDKSGLPSDRFSAERTGGSVSTLTIQRTQQEDSAVYLCASSRGLAGLVFTDTQYFGPGTRLTVL.

This clonotype was seen a few times. The chain has TRBV9 and TRBJ2-2; D might be TRBD2 (5 bases). The V gene's germline CDR1 is SGDLS and CDR2 YYNGEE. This CDR3 has 13 residues. V lost 0 bases to trimming and J lost 6 bases, with 6 bases between them. The CDR3 spells CASSVDSAGELFF. Written as DNA, the CDR3 is TGTGCCAGCAGCGTAGATAGCGCCGGGGAGCTGTTTTTT.